This entry describes one T cell receptor (beta chain). What it recognizes is unknown. The method was immunoSEQ multiplex PCR; TCRdb's version includes in-frame clones alone and lacks a portion of them. The sample shows 20,000 to 25,000 clones, around 90% of them seen only once. Every patient provided from 1 to 8 samples, collected pretreatment and on-treatment. The entry originates in a study of PD-L1 blockade in urothelial cancer. Study results and limitations: Those with durable benefit had larger increases in tumor-associated blood clones at 3 weeks.

The CDR3 spans 14 residues. Trimming at V came to 4 bases and at J to 8 bases, leaving 7 bases not matched to a gene. Per the germline V gene, CDR1 is SGHRS and CDR2 is YFSETQ. This TCR was sampled from a man aged 50 or older with urothelial cancer. The sequenced sample was PBMCs, obtained around atezolizumab (anti-PD-L1) treatment. This chain connects TRBV5-1 to TRBJ2-1; 9 bases fit TRBD1. The CDR3 sequence is CASSRSGQGYEQFF. CDR3 DNA sequence: TGCGCCAGCAGCCGTTCGGGACAGGGCTATGAGCAGTTCTTC.